This TCR beta chain comes out of a study of blood T cell repertoires in COVID-19. As for the study in general: Sites in the United States, Italy and Spain provided acute and convalescent COVID-19 samples.

Germline lookup yields CDR1 SGHTA and CDR2 FQGNSA. The CDR3 is 16 amino acids. With 4 bases removed from V and 0 bases from J, the gap between germline ends came to 13 bases. Libraries were prepared by immunoSEQ multiplex PCR; TCRdb keeps only in-frame clonotypes and omits some of them. In the table there are 65,000 to 90,000 clones, approximately 78% of which are singletons. The origin of this receptor is a woman of 80 years or more with active or convalescent COVID-19. Sequencing was done on a sample of peripheral blood. The chain combines TRBV7-2 with TRBJ2-1, with D tentatively TRBD1 (6 bases). The CDR3 reads CASSSLGASSYNEQFF. The CDR3 DNA reads TGTGCCAGCAGCTCCCTGGGGGCAAGCTCCTACAATGAGCAGTTCTTC.